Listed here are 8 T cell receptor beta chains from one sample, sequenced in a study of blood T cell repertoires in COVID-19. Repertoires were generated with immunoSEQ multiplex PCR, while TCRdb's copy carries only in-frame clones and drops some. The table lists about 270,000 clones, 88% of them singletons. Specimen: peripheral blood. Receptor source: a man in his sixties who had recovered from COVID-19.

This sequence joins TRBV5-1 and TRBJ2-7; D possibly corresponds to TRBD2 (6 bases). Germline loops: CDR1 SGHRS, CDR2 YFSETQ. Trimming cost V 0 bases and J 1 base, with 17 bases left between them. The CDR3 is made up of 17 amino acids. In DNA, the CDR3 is TGCGCCAGCAGCTTGGCCTTGGCGGCAGGGAGGTCCTACGAGCAGTACTTC. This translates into CASSLALAAGRSYEQYF.

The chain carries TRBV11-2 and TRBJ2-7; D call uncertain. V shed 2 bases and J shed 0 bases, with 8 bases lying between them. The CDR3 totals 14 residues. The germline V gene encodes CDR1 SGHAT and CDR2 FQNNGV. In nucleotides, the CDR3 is TGTGCCAGCAGCTTACGTCTGGCCTCCTACGAGCAGTACTTC. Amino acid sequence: CASSLRLASYEQYF.

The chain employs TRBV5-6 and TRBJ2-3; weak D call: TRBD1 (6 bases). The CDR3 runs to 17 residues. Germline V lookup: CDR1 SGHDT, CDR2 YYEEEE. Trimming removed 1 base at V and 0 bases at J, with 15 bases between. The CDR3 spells CASSLSYRVTSTDTQYF. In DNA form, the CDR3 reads TGTGCCAGCAGCTTGTCTTACAGGGTGACTAGCACAGATACGCAGTATTTT. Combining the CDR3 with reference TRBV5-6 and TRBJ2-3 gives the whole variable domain DAGVTQSPTHLIKTRGQQVTLRCSPKSGHDTVSWYQQALGQGPQFIFQYYEEEERQRGNFPDRFSGHQFPNYSSELNVNALLLGDSALYLCASSLSYRVTSTDTQYFGPGTRLTVL.

The CDR3 DNA follows: TGTGCCAGCAGCCTAGGCGTCGGGGGTCGCTACGAGCAGTACTTC. Encoded protein: CASSLGVGGRYEQYF. The rearrangement links TRBV4-2 to TRBJ2-7; perhaps TRBD2 as D (6 bases). Per the germline V gene, CDR1 is LGHNA and CDR2 is YNFKEQ. The CDR3 is made up of 15 amino acids. Trimming cost V 4 bases and J 3 bases, with 16 bases left between them.

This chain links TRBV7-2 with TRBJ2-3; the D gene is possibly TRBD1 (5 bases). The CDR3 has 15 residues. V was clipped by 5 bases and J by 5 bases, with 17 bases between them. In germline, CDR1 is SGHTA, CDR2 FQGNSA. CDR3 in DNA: TGTGCCAGCAGCCCCCGTCAGGGAAGAAAAGATACGCAGTATTTT. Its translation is CASSPRQGRKDTQYF.

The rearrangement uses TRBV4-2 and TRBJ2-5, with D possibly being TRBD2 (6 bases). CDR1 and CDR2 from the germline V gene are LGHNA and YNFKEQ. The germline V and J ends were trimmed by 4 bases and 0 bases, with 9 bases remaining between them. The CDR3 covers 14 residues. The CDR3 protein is CASSLRGNQETQYF. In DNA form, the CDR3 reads TGTGCCAGCAGCCTTCGGGGGAACCAAGAGACCCAGTACTTC.

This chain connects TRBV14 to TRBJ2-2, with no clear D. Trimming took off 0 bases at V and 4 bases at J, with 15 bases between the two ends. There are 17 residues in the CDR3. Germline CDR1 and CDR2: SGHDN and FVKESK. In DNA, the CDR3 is TGTGCCAGCAGCCAAGATCGAGCGAGGTTTCCCACCGGGGAGCTGTTTTTT. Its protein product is CASSQDRARFPTGELFF.

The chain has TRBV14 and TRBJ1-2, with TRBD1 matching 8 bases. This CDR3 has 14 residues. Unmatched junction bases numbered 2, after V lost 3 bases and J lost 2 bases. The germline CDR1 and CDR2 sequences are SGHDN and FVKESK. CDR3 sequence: CASSQRTGNYGYTF. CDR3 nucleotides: TGTGCCAGCAGCCAGCGGACAGGGAACTATGGCTACACCTTC.